The clone carrying this TCR beta chain was found many times. The antigen is not known. This entry comes from a study of T cells after yellow fever vaccination. Study background: Fractions of low cell number were prepared using SMART-Seq v4 Ultra Low Input. Study-level findings and limits: Booster sampling recovered most clones from primary vaccination (96% CD4, approximately 90% CD8). Contaminating bulk clonotypes could be abundant in FACS-sorted repertoires. Clonotypes found in both CD4 and CD8 compartments made up a small share.

TCRdb fed the 5' RACE reads into MiXCR, producing one record per CDR3 protein. The profile shows hundreds of thousands of distinct CDR3 sequences, 12% of them singletons. The CDR3 length is 15 residues. V shed 0 bases and J shed 0 bases, with 6 bases lying between them. Germline CDR1 SGHRS, CDR2 YFSETQ. This chain connects TRBV5-1 to TRBJ2-2; D gene ambiguous. The TCR comes from a man under 40 who received the YFV17D yellow fever vaccine. The sequenced sample was PBMCs, obtained on the day of the yellow fever booster vaccination. The CDR3 DNA reads TGCGCCAGCAGCTTGGGACATACGAACACCGGGGAGCTGTTTTTT. It translates to CASSLGHTNTGELFF.